The clone carrying this T cell receptor (beta chain) has ten or more counts. Its matching antigen is unknown. The data originate from a study of early T cells in non-severe SARS-CoV-2 infection. Overall study: Unsorted whole-blood RNA was sequenced in bulk, leaving chains unpaired.

Study results and caveats: Database matching using VDJdb favored anti-spike CD8 responses, with private and CD4 specificities left missing.

The V gene end was trimmed by 2 bases and the J gene end by 2 bases; junction bases not matched to a gene: 6. The CDR3 runs to 14 residues. Germline V lookup: CDR1 DFQATT, CDR2 SNEGSKA (reference sequence). TCRdb recomputed calls from the 5' RACE reads with MiXCR, one row per CDR3 protein. The profile shows 80,000 or so distinct CDR3 sequences, roughly 13% of them singletons. The sequenced sample was whole blood. The TCR originated in an adult who was a healthcare worker with PCR-confirmed SARS-CoV-2 infection or an uninfected control (not recorded which). The V and J genes are TRBV20-1 and TRBJ2-7; 7 bases agree with TRBD2. This CDR3 is CSARRLANTYEQYF. The CDR3 DNA reads as TGCAGTGCTAGACGACTAGCCAACACCTACGAGCAGTACTTC.